What follows describes a single T cell receptor beta chain. Its matching antigen is unknown. The sample is drawn from a study of T-cell reconstitution after alpha-beta-depleted transplantation in children. General study results and limits: A year had passed since transplant, and T-cell counts and diversity by then came mostly from newly produced T cells. Diversity of TCRbeta at day 60 was high in some patients, arising from surviving recipient T cells and thymic progenitors.

It was with unique molecular identifiers that the TCRbeta library was prepared. MiXCR, run by TCRdb on the PCR reads, gives a single entry per CDR3 protein. The repertoire holds fewer than 1 million distinct CDR3 sequences, with about 15% as singletons. The CDR3 loop spans 17 amino acids. With 1 base removed from V and 0 bases from J, the gap between germline ends came to 13 bases. Germline CDR1 and CDR2: SGHVS and FQNEAQ. Source: PBMCs, mostly from graft donor cells, taken 360 days after TCRalphabeta/CD19-depleted stem cell transplant. This receptor was taken from a male patient between 5 and 17 years old who had a stem cell transplant for acute lymphoblastic leukemia, so the T cells may come from the graft donor. The chain links TRBV7-8 to TRBJ1-5; D remains unclear. The CDR3 region is CASSLDALLYSNQPQHF. The CDR3 nucleotides are TGTGCCAGCAGCTTAGACGCACTCCTATATAGCAATCAGCCCCAGCATTTT.